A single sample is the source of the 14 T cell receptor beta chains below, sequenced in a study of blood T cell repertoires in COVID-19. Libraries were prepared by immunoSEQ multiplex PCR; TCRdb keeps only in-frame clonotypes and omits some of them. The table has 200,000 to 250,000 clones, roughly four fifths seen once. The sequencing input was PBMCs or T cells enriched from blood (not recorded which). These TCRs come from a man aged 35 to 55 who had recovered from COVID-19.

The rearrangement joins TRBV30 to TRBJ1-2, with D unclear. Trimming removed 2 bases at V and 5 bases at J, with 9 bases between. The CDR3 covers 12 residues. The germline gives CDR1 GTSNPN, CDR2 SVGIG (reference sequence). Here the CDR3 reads CAWSTGKYGYTF. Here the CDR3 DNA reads TGTGCCTGGAGTACGGGGAAGTATGGCTACACCTTC.

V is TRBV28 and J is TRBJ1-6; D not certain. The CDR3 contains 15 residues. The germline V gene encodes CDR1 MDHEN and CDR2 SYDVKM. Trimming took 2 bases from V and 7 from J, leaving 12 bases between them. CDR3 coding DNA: TGTGCCAGCAGTTTAGGAGAATTCCCGAATTCACCCCTCCACTTT. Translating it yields CASSLGEFPNSPLHF.

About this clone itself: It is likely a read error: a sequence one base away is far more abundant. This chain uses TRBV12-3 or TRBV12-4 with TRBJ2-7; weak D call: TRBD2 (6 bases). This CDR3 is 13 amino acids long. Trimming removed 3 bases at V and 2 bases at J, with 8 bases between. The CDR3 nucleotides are TGTGCCAGCAGTTTGGGACTTACCTACGAGCAGTACTTC. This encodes CASSLGLTYEQYF.

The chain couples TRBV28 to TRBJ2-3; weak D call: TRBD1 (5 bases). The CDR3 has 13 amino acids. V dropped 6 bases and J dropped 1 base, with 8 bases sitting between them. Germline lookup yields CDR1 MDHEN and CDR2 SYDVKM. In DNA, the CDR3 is TGTGCCAGCAGATTACAGGGCACAGATACGCAGTATTTT. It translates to CASRLQGTDTQYF.

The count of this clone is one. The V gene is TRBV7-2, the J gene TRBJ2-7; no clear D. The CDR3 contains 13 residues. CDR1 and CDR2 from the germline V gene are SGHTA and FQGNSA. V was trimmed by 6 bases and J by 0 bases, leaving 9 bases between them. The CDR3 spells CASSRRNSYEQYF. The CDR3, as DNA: TGTGCCAGCAGTCGCAGAAACTCCTACGAGCAGTACTTC.

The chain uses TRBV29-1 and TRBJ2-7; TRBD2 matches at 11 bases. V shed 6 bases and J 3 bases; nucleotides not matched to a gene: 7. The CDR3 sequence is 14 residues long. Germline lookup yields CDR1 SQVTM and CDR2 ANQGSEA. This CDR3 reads CSVDSGRAGYEQYF. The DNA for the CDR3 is TGCAGCGTCGATAGCGGGAGGGCCGGCTACGAGCAGTACTTC.

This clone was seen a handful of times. The CDR3 sequence is CASSHPRTGAGEQYF. The DNA for the CDR3 is TGTGCCAGCAGCCATCCCCGGACAGGGGCGGGCGAGCAGTACTTC. The J gene is TRBJ2-7, the V gene TRBV2; 9 bases agree with TRBD1. Per the germline V gene, CDR1 is SNHLY and CDR2 is FYNNEI. V lost 6 bases, J lost 6 bases, and 12 bases stayed unmatched. The CDR3 runs 15 residues.

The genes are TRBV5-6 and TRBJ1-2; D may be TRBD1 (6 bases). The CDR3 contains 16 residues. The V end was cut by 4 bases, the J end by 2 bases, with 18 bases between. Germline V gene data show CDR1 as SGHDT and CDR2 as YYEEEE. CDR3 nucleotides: TGTGCCAGCAGCCCGAACCGCAGGGGCGCCAACTATGGCTACACCTTC. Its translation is CASSPNRRGANYGYTF.

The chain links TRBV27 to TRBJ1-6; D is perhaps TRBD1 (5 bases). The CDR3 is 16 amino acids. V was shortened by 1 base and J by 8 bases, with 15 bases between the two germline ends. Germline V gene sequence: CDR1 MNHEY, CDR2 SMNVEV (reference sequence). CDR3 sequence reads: CASSLWGRFEDSPLHF. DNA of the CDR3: TGTGCCAGCAGTTTATGGGGCAGGTTTGAGGATTCACCCCTCCACTTT.

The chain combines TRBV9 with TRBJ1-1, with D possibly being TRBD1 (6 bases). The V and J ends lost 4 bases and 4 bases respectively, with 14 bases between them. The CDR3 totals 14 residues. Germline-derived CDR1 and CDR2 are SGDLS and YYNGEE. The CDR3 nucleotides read TGTGCCAGCAGCTTTCAAGGGGGGGCCACTGAAGCTTTCTTT. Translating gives CASSFQGGATEAFF. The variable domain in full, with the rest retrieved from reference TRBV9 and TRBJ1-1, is DSGVTQTPKHLITATGQRVTLRCSPRSGDLSVYWYQQSLDQGLQFLIQYYNGEERAKGNILERFSAQQFPDLHSELNLSSLELGDSALYFCASSFQGGATEAFFGQGTRLTVV.

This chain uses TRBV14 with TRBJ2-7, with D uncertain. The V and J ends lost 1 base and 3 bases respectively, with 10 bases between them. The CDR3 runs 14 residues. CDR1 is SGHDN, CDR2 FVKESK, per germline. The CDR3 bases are TGTGCCAGCAGCCAAGTGGGTAGCAGCTACGAGCAGTACTTC. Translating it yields CASSQVGSSYEQYF.

Here the CDR3 reads CATSRGRGATEAFF. In DNA form, the CDR3 reads TGTGCCACCAGCAGAGGGCGGGGGGCCACTGAAGCTTTCTTT. This chain links TRBV15 with TRBJ1-1; a weak D match, TRBD1 (6 bases). V was cut by 1 base and J by 4 bases, with 10 bases left in between. Per the germline V gene, CDR1 is LNHNV and CDR2 is YYDKDF (reference sequence). CDR3 length equals 14 residues.

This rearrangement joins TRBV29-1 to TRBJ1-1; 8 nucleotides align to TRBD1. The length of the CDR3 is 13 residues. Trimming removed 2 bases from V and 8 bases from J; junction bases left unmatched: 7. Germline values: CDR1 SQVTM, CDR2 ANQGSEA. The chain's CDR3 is CSVERVTGDEAFF. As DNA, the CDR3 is TGCAGCGTTGAAAGGGTGACAGGGGACGAAGCTTTCTTT.

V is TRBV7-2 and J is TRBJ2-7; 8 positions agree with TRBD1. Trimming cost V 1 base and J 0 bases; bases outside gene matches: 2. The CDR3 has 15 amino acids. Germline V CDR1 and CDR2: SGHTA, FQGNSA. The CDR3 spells CASSLGGQGSYEQYF. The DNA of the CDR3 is TGTGCCAGCAGCTTAGGTGGACAGGGCTCCTACGAGCAGTACTTC.